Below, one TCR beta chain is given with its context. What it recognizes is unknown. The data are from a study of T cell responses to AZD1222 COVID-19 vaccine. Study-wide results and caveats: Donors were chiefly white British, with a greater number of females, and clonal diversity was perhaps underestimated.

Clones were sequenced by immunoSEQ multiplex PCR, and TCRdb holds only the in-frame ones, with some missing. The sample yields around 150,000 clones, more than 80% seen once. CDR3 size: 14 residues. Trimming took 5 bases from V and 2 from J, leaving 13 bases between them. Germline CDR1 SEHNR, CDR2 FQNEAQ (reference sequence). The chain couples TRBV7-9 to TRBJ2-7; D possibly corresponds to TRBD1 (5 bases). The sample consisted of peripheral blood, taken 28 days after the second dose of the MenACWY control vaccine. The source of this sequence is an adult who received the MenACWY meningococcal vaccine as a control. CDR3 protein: CASSPVQDTYEQYF. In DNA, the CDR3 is TGTGCCAGCAGCCCTGTACAGGACACCTACGAGCAGTACTTC.